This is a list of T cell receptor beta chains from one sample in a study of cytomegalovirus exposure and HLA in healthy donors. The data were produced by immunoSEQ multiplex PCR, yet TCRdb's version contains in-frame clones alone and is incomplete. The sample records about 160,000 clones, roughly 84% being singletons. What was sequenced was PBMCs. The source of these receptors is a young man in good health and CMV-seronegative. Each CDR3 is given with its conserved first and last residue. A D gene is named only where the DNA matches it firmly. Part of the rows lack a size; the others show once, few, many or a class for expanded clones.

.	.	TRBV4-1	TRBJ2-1	TGCGCCAGCAGCCATTCGGCAGGAACCAATGAGCAGTTCTTC	CASSHSAGTNEQFF
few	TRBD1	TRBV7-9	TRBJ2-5	TGTGCCAGCAGCATAGACAGGGGCGCGGGCCAAGAGACCCAGTACTTC	CASSIDRGAGQETQYF
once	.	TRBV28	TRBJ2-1	TGTGCCAGCAGCCATCCCCGAGGGCCGCTTGAGCAGTTCTTC	CASSHPRGPLEQFF
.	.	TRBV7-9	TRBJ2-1	TGTGCCAGCAGCTTAACGGGGACAGAGCAGTTCTTC	CASSLTGTEQFF
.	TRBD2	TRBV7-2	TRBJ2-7	TGTGCCAGCAGCTTAGACCCTAGCGGGTACGAGCAGTACTTC	CASSLDPSGYEQYF
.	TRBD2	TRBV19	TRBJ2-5	TGTGCCAGTAGCTCGACGGGAGGAGAGACCCAGTACTTC	CASSSTGGETQYF
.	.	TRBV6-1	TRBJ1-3	TGTGCCATCGAGAGATCCTCTGGAAACACCATATATTTT	CAIERSSGNTIYF
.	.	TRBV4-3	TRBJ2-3	TGCGCCAGCAGCCAAGATTCTAGCACAGATACGCAGTATTTT	CASSQDSSTDTQYF
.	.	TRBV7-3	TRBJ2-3	TGTGCCAGCAGCTTATCGGGAGATACGCAGTATTTT	CASSLSGDTQYF
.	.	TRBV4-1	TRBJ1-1	TGCGCCAGCAGCCAAGAGCCCGGGATGGTGAACACTGAAGCTTTCTTT	CASSQEPGMVNTEAFF
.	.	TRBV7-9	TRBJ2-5	TGTGCCAGCAGCTTAGGCCCCTCGGGGGAACAAGAGACCCAGTACTTC	CASSLGPSGEQETQYF
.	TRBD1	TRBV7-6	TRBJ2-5	TGTGCCAGCAGCCCTTGGACAGGGGAAGAGACCCAGTACTTC	CASSPWTGEETQYF
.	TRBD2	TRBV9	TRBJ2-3	TGTGCCAGCAGCCGTAGGGCCAGCGGGGGGGCCTCAGATACGCAGTATTTT	CASSRRASGGASDTQYF
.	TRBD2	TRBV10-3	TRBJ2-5	TGTGCCACCGCGCGGGTGGGCAGCGGGGGCCAAGAGACCCAGTACTTC	CATARVGSGGQETQYF
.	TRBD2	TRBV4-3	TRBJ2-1	TGCGCCAGCAGCCGGACTAGCGGGCCCAATGAGCAGTTCTTC	CASSRTSGPNEQFF
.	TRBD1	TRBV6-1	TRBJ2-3	TGTGCCAGCAGTGAAGGACAGGGGAGGGATACGCAGTATTTT	CASSEGQGRDTQYF
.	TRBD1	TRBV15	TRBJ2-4	TGTGCCACCAGCAGAGGGCCAGTCCAGGGGGAAAACATTCAGTACTTC	CATSRGPVQGENIQYF